This TCR beta chain was obtained from a study of response to subunit inactivated influenza vaccine. The CDR3 is 14 amino acids. Trimming took 5 bases from V and 5 from J, leaving 13 bases between them. From germline, CDR1 is SGHVS and CDR2 FQNEAQ. MiXCR, applied by TCRdb to the RT-PCR reads, yields one record per CDR3 protein. This table has around 530,000 distinct CDR3 sequences, approximately 17% appearing once. This clonotype was observed a few times. The rearrangement joins TRBV7-8 to TRBJ1-5; D is uncertain. This receptor was identified in a man aged 45 to 70 who received an inactivated influenza vaccine. Sample: CD4+ T cells sorted from PBMCs, taken approximately 25 months after vaccination. The CDR3 here is CASSRTNGDQPQHF. For the CDR3, the DNA is TGTGCCAGCAGCCGGACGAACGGTGATCAGCCCCAGCATTTT.